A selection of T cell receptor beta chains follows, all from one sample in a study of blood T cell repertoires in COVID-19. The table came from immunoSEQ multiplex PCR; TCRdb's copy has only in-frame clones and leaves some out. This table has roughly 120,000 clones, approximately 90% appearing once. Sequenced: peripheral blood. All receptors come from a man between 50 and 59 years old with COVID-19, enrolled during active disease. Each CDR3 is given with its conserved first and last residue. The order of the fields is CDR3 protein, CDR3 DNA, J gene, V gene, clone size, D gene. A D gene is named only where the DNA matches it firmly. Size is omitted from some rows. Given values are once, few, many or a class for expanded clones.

CASSLATSGSYTDTQYF | TGTGCCAGCAGCTTAGCGACTAGCGGGAGTTACACAGATACGCAGTATTTT | TRBJ2-3 | TRBV7-2 | . | TRBD2
CASSGAGGNEKLFF | TGTGCCAGCAGTGGGGCAGGCGGTAATGAAAAACTGTTTTTT | TRBJ1-4 | TRBV9 | . | .
CASNLAGGPTGELFF | TGTGCCAGCAACCTAGCGGGAGGGCCTACCGGGGAGCTGTTTTTT | TRBJ2-2 | TRBV7-9 | . | TRBD2
CASSLGRGIQETQYF | TGTGCCAGCAGCTTGGGACGGGGGATCCAAGAGACCCAGTACTTC | TRBJ2-5 | TRBV5-6 | . | .
CASRAGGPDIQYF | TGTGCCAGCAGAGCGGGAGGGCCGGACATTCAGTACTTC | TRBJ2-4 | TRBV28 | . | TRBD2
CASSRQGARYEQYF | TGTGCCAGCAGTCGACAGGGGGCGCGGTACGAGCAGTACTTC | TRBJ2-7 | TRBV6-2/TRBV6-3 | . | TRBD1
CASSPDRAGGREQYF | TGTGCCAGCAGCCCAGACAGGGCGGGAGGTAGGGAGCAGTACTTC | TRBJ2-7 | TRBV7-2 | . | .
CASSTRTHISPLHF | TGTGCCAGTAGTACTCGGACACACATTTCACCCCTCCACTTT | TRBJ1-6 | TRBV19 | . | .
CASSSTGDREQYF | TGCGCCAGCAGCTCGACAGGGGACCGCGAGCAGTACTTC | TRBJ2-7 | TRBV5-1 | few | TRBD1
CASSSGGNQPQHF | TGTGCCAGCAGTTCCGGGGGGAATCAGCCCCAGCATTTT | TRBJ1-5 | TRBV6-5 | . | .
CASRTSGNNEQFF | TGTGCCAGCCGGACTAGCGGGAACAATGAGCAGTTCTTC | TRBJ2-1 | TRBV7-8 | . | TRBD2
CASSLGLAGNIQYF | TGTGCCAGCAGCTTAGGACTAGCGGGAAACATTCAGTACTTC | TRBJ2-4 | TRBV7-2 | . | TRBD2
CASRRQNNQPQHF | TGTGCCAGCAGACGACAGAACAATCAGCCCCAGCATTTT | TRBJ1-5 | TRBV6-5 | . | .
CASSLGATSGSTDTQYF | TGCGCCAGCAGCTTGGGGGCCACTAGCGGGAGTACAGATACGCAGTATTTT | TRBJ2-3 | TRBV5-1 | . | TRBD2
CASGQDYTDTQYF | TGTGCCAGTGGACAGGACTACACAGATACGCAGTATTTT | TRBJ2-3 | TRBV19 | . | .
CASSSPNTGELFF | TGTGCCAGCAGCTCTCCGAACACCGGGGAGCTGTTTTTT | TRBJ2-2 | TRBV7-3 | . | .
CSVYSQGRGEKLFF | TGCAGCGTTTATTCACAGGGTCGGGGTGAAAAACTGTTTTTT | TRBJ1-4 | TRBV29-1 | . | .
CASSLRASGNYEQYF | TGCGCCAGCAGCTTGCGAGCTAGCGGGAATTACGAGCAGTACTTC | TRBJ2-7 | TRBV5-1 | once | TRBD2
CSVRFQEDTEAFF | TGCAGCGTGAGGTTTCAAGAGGACACTGAAGCTTTCTTT | TRBJ1-1 | TRBV29-1 | . | .
CASSLDRVTDTQYF | TGTGCCAGCAGCTTAGACAGGGTCACAGATACGCAGTATTTT | TRBJ2-3 | TRBV13 | . | .
CASSVLAGVNYEQYF | TGTGCCAGCAGCGTACTAGCGGGAGTCAACTACGAGCAGTACTTC | TRBJ2-7 | TRBV14 | . | TRBD2
CASSQDRAYTEAFF | TGTGCCAGCAGCCAAGACAGGGCGTACACTGAAGCTTTCTTT | TRBJ1-1 | TRBV14 | . | .
CSVVWRLDEQFF | TGCAGCGTTGTATGGAGGCTCGATGAGCAGTTCTTC | TRBJ2-1 | TRBV29-1 | . | .
CASSQDQGIAGYTF | TGCGCCAGCAGCCAAGATCAGGGGATCGCTGGCTACACCTTC | TRBJ1-2 | TRBV4-3 | . | .
CASSSNTGTRPNEQFF | TGTGCCAGCAGTAGTAATACAGGGACCAGGCCCAATGAGCAGTTCTTC | TRBJ2-1 | TRBV28 | once | .
CASVSAEMNTEAFF | TGTGCCAGCGTGTCCGCAGAAATGAACACTGAAGCTTTCTTT | TRBJ1-1 | TRBV2 | . | .
CASSLNPGAREETQYF | TGTGCCAGCAGCTTGAACCCGGGAGCCAGGGAAGAGACCCAGTACTTC | TRBJ2-5 | TRBV5-4 | . | .
CASSLRSLTLQPQHF | TGTGCCAGCAGTTTAAGGAGCCTCACATTACAGCCCCAGCATTTT | TRBJ1-5 | TRBV28 | . | .
CASSAVQGPYEQYF | TGTGCCAGCAGTGCGGTACAGGGCCCCTACGAGCAGTACTTC | TRBJ2-7 | TRBV2 | . | .
CASSQAGGAGTEAFF | TGTGCCAGCAGCCAAGCGGGGGGGGCGGGGACTGAAGCTTTCTTT | TRBJ1-1 | TRBV27 | . | .
CASSSGLQKTQYF | TGTGCCAGCAGTTCGGGACTACAGAAGACCCAGTACTTC | TRBJ2-5 | TRBV12-3/TRBV12-4 | . | TRBD2
CAWSDRVGEKLFF | TGTGCCTGGAGTGACAGGGTGGGGGAAAAACTGTTTTTT | TRBJ1-4 | TRBV30 | once | .
CSVFTLGARDTEAFF | TGCAGCGTCTTTACCTTGGGGGCAAGGGACACTGAAGCTTTCTTT | TRBJ1-1 | TRBV29-1 | once | .
CASSPGTVDEETQYF | TGTGCCAGCAGCCCAGGGACAGTGGATGAGGAGACCCAGTACTTC | TRBJ2-5 | TRBV7-9 | . | TRBD1
CASSRERADTQYF | TGCGCCAGCAGTCGGGAGAGAGCGGATACGCAGTATTTT | TRBJ2-3 | TRBV5-1 | . | .
CATSGRQANYGYTF | TGTGCCACCAGTGGCAGACAAGCTAACTATGGCTACACCTTC | TRBJ1-2 | TRBV24-1 | . | .
CASSISGATNEKLFF | TGCGCCAGCAGTATCTCGGGGGCAACTAATGAAAAACTGTTTTTT | TRBJ1-4 | TRBV5-1 | . | .
CASSRDRVEQYF | TGTGCCAGCAGCCGGGACAGGGTCGAGCAGTACTTC | TRBJ2-7 | TRBV5-6 | . | TRBD1
CASSRRGGNTEAFF | TGTGCCAGCAGCCGGAGGGGGGGAAACACTGAAGCTTTCTTT | TRBJ1-1 | TRBV2 | few | .
CAWSVFSYEQYF | TGTGCCTGGAGTGTGTTTAGTTACGAGCAGTACTTC | TRBJ2-7 | TRBV30 | . | .
CAWSRGAGGSYNEQFF | TGTGCCTGGAGTCGAGGGGCAGGGGGCTCCTACAATGAGCAGTTCTTC | TRBJ2-1 | TRBV30 | once | TRBD1
CASSLKRTIAENTEAFF | TGTGCCAGCAGTTTAAAGAGGACAATCGCGGAAAACACTGAAGCTTTCTTT | TRBJ1-1 | TRBV27 | . | .
CASSVGQGTAEQYF | TGTGCCAGCAGCGTAGGGCAGGGGACGGCCGAGCAGTACTTC | TRBJ2-7 | TRBV9 | . | .
CASSDAPSGRINEQFF | TGTGCCAGCAGCGACGCCCCCAGCGGGAGAATCAATGAGCAGTTCTTC | TRBJ2-1 | TRBV9 | once | TRBD2
CASSSLSGELFF | TGTGCCAGCAGCTCCCTTTCCGGGGAGCTGTTTTTT | TRBJ2-2 | TRBV9 | few | .
CASSPQTSSDTQYF | TGTGCCAGCAGCCCACAGACTAGTTCAGATACGCAGTATTTT | TRBJ2-3 | TRBV7-2 | . | .
CASSSRTGTFNQPQHF | TGTGCCAGCAGCTCGCGGACAGGGACCTTCAATCAGCCCCAGCATTTT | TRBJ1-5 | TRBV7-8 | . | TRBD1
CASQVGHRGKQETQYF | TGTGCCAGCCAGGTTGGCCATCGGGGTAAACAAGAGACCCAGTACTTC | TRBJ2-5 | TRBV6-4 | . | .
CASSLDTLNTEAFF | TGTGCCAGTAGTCTGGACACCTTAAACACTGAAGCTTTCTTT | TRBJ1-1 | TRBV19 | . | .
CASSGTSAQETQYF | TGTGCCAGCAGCGGGACTAGCGCACAAGAGACCCAGTACTTC | TRBJ2-5 | TRBV5-4 | . | TRBD2
CASSQDAGSPLHF | TGTGCCAGCAGCCAAGATGCAGGGTCACCCCTCCACTTT | TRBJ1-6 | TRBV4-2 | . | .
CASSLEGTANQPQHF | TGTGCCAGCAGCTTAGAAGGGACAGCCAATCAGCCCCAGCATTTT | TRBJ1-5 | TRBV7-9 | once | TRBD1
CASSPGDRVVSGEFF | TGTGCCAGCAGCCCTGGGGACAGGGTGGTTTCAGGGGAGTTCTTC | TRBJ2-1 | TRBV11-2 | . | TRBD1